This T cell receptor (beta chain) was sequenced in a study of chronic HIV infection and antiretroviral therapy. This clonotype has more than one count but fewer than ten. TCRdb ran MiXCR on the 5' RACE reads and lists one entry per CDR3 protein. This sample carries about 38,000 distinct CDR3 sequences, 8.2% of them seen once, and the ten largest clones take over 2.5%. This CDR3 is built from 16 residues. V was cut by 7 bases and J by 7 bases, with 26 bases left in between. Germline CDR1 is SGHRS and CDR2 is YFSETQ. V gene TRBV5-1 combines with J gene TRBJ1-1, with D possibly TRBD1 on 5 matching bases. This TCR derives from an adult who had HIV and had not received antiretroviral therapy, or was an uninfected healthy control (not recorded which). The sequenced sample consisted of peripheral blood. The CDR3 nucleotides are TGCGCCAGCTATTCGGACAAGGGGCGGTACATCGGTGAAGCTTTCTTT. Translated: CASYSDKGRYIGEAFF.